The 9 T cell receptor beta chains below come from one sample, sequenced in a study of CD8 T cells in Susac syndrome. Reverse transcription of roughly 0.5 to 1 ug RNA was carried out with random hexamers. TCRdb itself ran the immunoSEQ multiplex PCR reads through MiXCR, one entry per CDR3 protein. The table records approximately 270,000 distinct CDR3 sequences, 93% of them present only once. Input material: CD4+ T cells from PBMCs. The receptors come from a human donor with multiple sclerosis.

This chain joins TRBV27 and TRBJ2-2; no clear D gene. The ends were cut back, 3 bases at V and 7 bases at J, with 6 bases in the middle. Germline values: CDR1 MNHEY, CDR2 SMNVEV (reference sequence). The CDR3 has 12 amino acids. CDR3 bases: TGTGCCAGCAGTTTTGGGTACGGGGAGCTGTTTTTT. Encoded protein: CASSFGYGELFF.

The chain recombines TRBV23-1 with TRBJ1-1; D gene uncertain. TRBV23-1 is treated as an ORF (open reading frame) with a function not yet certain. The CDR3 spans 14 residues. V lost 0 bases to trimming and J lost 3 bases, with 8 bases between them. The CDR3: CASSQSESYTEAFF. In DNA, the CDR3 is TGCGCCAGCAGTCAATCCGAGTCGTACACTGAAGCTTTCTTT.

This chain uses TRBV18 with TRBJ2-5; 8 nucleotides line up with TRBD2. The junction had 3 bases not matched to a gene; V was cut back by 4 bases and J by 5 bases. Per the germline V gene, CDR1 is KGHSH and CDR2 is LQKENI. CDR3 size: 13 residues. The CDR3 DNA is TGTGCCAGCTCACAGCCTAGCGGGGAGACCCAGTACTTC. It yields the protein CASSQPSGETQYF. Together with reference TRBV18 and TRBJ2-5, the CDR3 gives the full variable domain: NAGVMQNPRHLVRRRGQEARLRCSPMKGHSHVYWYRQLPEEGLKFMVYLQKENIIDESGMPKERFSAEFPKEGPSILRIQQVVRGDSAAYFCASSQPSGETQYFGPGTRLLVL.

The DNA of the CDR3 is TGTGCCAGCAGTGAAGTTGTCTCATCCTACAATGAGCAGTTCTTC. Protein product: CASSEVVSSYNEQFF. The chain carries TRBV6-1 and TRBJ2-1; D is uncertain. The CDR3 has 15 amino acids. Germline-derived CDR1 and CDR2 are MNHNS and SASEGT. Trimming left V 1 base short and J 1 base short, with 8 bases between.

The rearrangement joins TRBV19 to TRBJ2-2; 12 bases match TRBD2. Germline trimming cut 8 bases from V and 6 bases from J; bases unmatched to any gene: 10. The CDR3 loop spans 16 amino acids. Germline CDR1 and CDR2: LNHDA and SQIVND (reference sequence). The chain's CDR3 is CASCGPSGRASGELFF. The CDR3 region has the DNA TGTGCCAGTTGTGGCCCTAGCGGGAGGGCATCCGGGGAGCTGTTTTTT.

This clonotype occurred once. V is TRBV30 and J is TRBJ1-6, with D hard to call. The CDR3 has 13 amino acids. V lost 4 bases to trimming and J lost 8 bases, with 12 bases between them. CDR1 and CDR2 (germline): GTSNPN, SVGIG (reference sequence). The CDR3 spells CAWKAMGDSPLHF. DNA of the CDR3: TGTGCCTGGAAGGCGATGGGTGATTCACCCCTCCACTTT.

This chain joins TRBV3-1 and TRBJ2-1, with TRBD2 matching 9 bases. Germline-derived CDR1 and CDR2 are LGHDT and YNNKEL (reference sequence). V shed 2 bases and J 9 bases; nucleotides not matched to a gene: 2. The CDR3 is 13 residues long. In DNA form, the CDR3 reads TGTGCCAGCAGCCAATTAGCGGGAGCTGAGCAGTTCTTC. It is translated as CASSQLAGAEQFF.

In nucleotides, the CDR3 is TGTGCCGCGTCCGTGGGGGACAATGAGCAGTTCTTC. Residues: CAASVGDNEQFF. The chain couples TRBV10-3 to TRBJ2-1; the D gene could be TRBD1 or TRBD2 (5 bases each). Looked up from germline, CDR1 is ENHRY and CDR2 is SYGVKD. This CDR3 spans 12 amino acids. V was cut by 11 bases and J by 5 bases, with 13 bases left in between.

This clonotype turned up a few times. V usage is TRBV12-3 or TRBV12-4 and J usage is TRBJ1-6; D unresolved. The V and J ends lost 1 base and 2 bases respectively, with 3 bases between them. The CDR3 loop spans 14 amino acids. The CDR3 here is CASSLGTYNSPLHF. Written as DNA, the CDR3 is TGTGCCAGCAGTTTAGGAACCTATAATTCACCCCTCCACTTT.